Listed here are 14 T cell receptor beta chains from one sample, sequenced in a study of blood T cell repertoires in COVID-19. TCRdb's table, derived via immunoSEQ multiplex PCR, lists solely in-frame clones and lacks some. Altogether approximately 200,000 clones are present, about 83% being singletons, with the ten largest covering about 20%. What was sequenced was peripheral blood. These receptors were collected from a person aged 65 to 85 with COVID-19, enrolled during active disease.

The chain is built from TRBV18 and TRBJ2-7, with D perhaps TRBD2 (6 bases). Germline assignment: CDR1 KGHSH and CDR2 LQKENI. The CDR3 loop spans 14 amino acids. The V gene lost 2 bases and the J gene lost 6 bases, with 14 bases spanning the gap. The CDR3 DNA follows: TGTGCCAGCTCACCAAATGGGAGGTACCTCGAGCAGTACTTC. Encoded protein: CASSPNGRYLEQYF.

In its sample, this clone was seen once. Other DNA sequences from this sample encode an identical CDR3 as well. This rearrangement joins TRBV7-6 to TRBJ2-7; TRBD1 matches at 10 bases. Germline V CDR1 and CDR2: SGHVS, FNYEAQ. This CDR3 is 13 amino acids long. The junction had 5 bases not matched to a gene; V was cut back by 8 bases and J by 4 bases. The CDR3 here is CASSRDRGYEQYF. The CDR3 DNA is TGTGCCAGCTCCCGGGACAGGGGATACGAGCAGTACTTC.

The chain is built from TRBV15 and TRBJ2-1; 8 bases agree with TRBD2. J lost 10 bases, V lost 6 bases, and 8 bases had no gene match. The CDR3 runs 13 residues. Germline lookup yields CDR1 LNHNV and CDR2 YYDKDF (reference sequence). CDR3 sequence: CATRLGTRGEQFF. The DNA for the CDR3 is TGTGCCACCAGGCTCGGGACTAGAGGAGAGCAGTTCTTC.

This clone came up once. The chain uses TRBV6-1 and TRBJ1-6; 7 bases match TRBD1. The V segment lost 3 bases and the J segment 4 bases; nucleotides outside the gene matches: 6. Germline V CDR1 and CDR2: MNHNS, SASEGT. This CDR3 region has 16 residues. The CDR3 is CASSDIRTGYNSPLHF. The CDR3 nucleotides are TGTGCCAGCAGTGACATCCGGACAGGATATAATTCACCCCTCCACTTT.

The chain joins TRBV5-1 to TRBJ2-5, with 8 bases identical to TRBD1. J gave up 3 bases and V 4 bases, and 8 bases lay outside the gene matches. There are 15 residues in the CDR3. Germline lookup yields CDR1 SGHRS and CDR2 YFSETQ. This CDR3 is CASSRTGLVKETQYF. The CDR3 DNA reads TGCGCCAGCAGCCGGACAGGGCTGGTGAAAGAGACCCAGTACTTC. The complete variable domain, with remaining parts taken from reference TRBV5-1 and TRBJ2-5, reads KAGVTQTPRYLIKTRGQQVTLSCSPISGHRSVSWYQQTPGQGLQFLFEYFSETQRNKGNFPGRFSGRQFSNSRSEMNVSTLELGDSALYLCASSRTGLVKETQYFGPGTRLLVL.

This chain connects TRBV6-5 to TRBJ1-2, with 8 positions matching TRBD1. Germline trimming cut 6 bases from V and 0 bases from J; bases unmatched to any gene: 6. This CDR3 contains 15 residues. Germline V gives CDR1 MNHEY, CDR2 SVGAGI. The CDR3 spells CASSLTDRANYGYTF. CDR3 in DNA: TGTGCCAGCAGCCTCACGGACAGGGCTAACTATGGCTACACCTTC.

V gene TRBV9 combines with J gene TRBJ2-6, with TRBD1 as a possible D gene (5 bases). V was shortened by 0 bases and J by 2 bases, with 9 bases between the two germline ends. The germline V gene encodes CDR1 SGDLS and CDR2 YYNGEE. There are 16 residues in the CDR3. CDR3 DNA: TGTGCCAGCAGCGTAGCTCAAGGGGCTGGGGCCAACGTCCTGACTTTC. Encoded protein: CASSVAQGAGANVLTF.

The chain carries TRBV7-9 and TRBJ2-5; tentative D call: TRBD1 (6 bases). The CDR3 has 16 amino acids. The V end was cut by 4 bases, the J end by 1 base, with 16 bases between. Germline assignment: CDR1 SEHNR and CDR2 FQNEAQ (reference sequence). The CDR3 spells CASSSRGIGAQETQYF. Here the CDR3 DNA reads TGTGCCAGCAGCTCCAGGGGAATCGGGGCCCAAGAGACCCAGTACTTC.

This chain joins TRBV5-1 and TRBJ1-2; no clear D gene. The V gene lost 0 bases and the J gene lost 5 bases, with 5 bases spanning the gap. Germline V gene sequence: CDR1 SGHRS, CDR2 YFSETQ. The length of the CDR3 is 12 residues. As DNA, the CDR3 is TGCGCCAGCAGCTTGGGAGGATATGGCTACACCTTC. Its protein is CASSLGGYGYTF.

V and J are TRBV5-1 and TRBJ1-6; no clear D. The V gene lost 4 bases and the J gene lost 7 bases, with 12 bases spanning the gap. CDR3 length equals 14 residues. Germline V lookup: CDR1 SGHRS, CDR2 YFSETQ. The DNA of the CDR3 is TGCGCCAGCAGCCTAGGAATCACCAATTCACCCCTCCACTTT. Protein sequence: CASSLGITNSPLHF. The full variable domain, with the rest looked up from reference TRBV5-1 and TRBJ1-6, is KAGVTQTPRYLIKTRGQQVTLSCSPISGHRSVSWYQQTPGQGLQFLFEYFSETQRNKGNFPGRFSGRQFSNSRSEMNVSTLELGDSALYLCASSLGITNSPLHFGNGTRLTVT.

The chain couples TRBV7-6 to TRBJ2-2; D gene uncertain. Germline V gene sequence: CDR1 SGHVS, CDR2 FNYEAQ. V dropped 1 base and J dropped 4 bases, with 13 bases sitting between them. The CDR3 length is 16 residues. The CDR3 bases are TGTGCCAGCAGCTTAGGGCCCAGAACAAGCACCGGGGAGCTGTTTTTT. The encoded protein is CASSLGPRTSTGELFF.

The table lists this clone with a few counts. J is TRBJ2-7 and V is TRBV18; a weak D match, TRBD1 (6 bases). From germline, CDR1 is KGHSH and CDR2 LQKENI. The CDR3 length is 14 residues. V dropped 2 bases and J dropped 4 bases, with 12 bases sitting between them. CDR3 protein: CASSPSGHKYEQYF. CDR3 DNA: TGTGCCAGCTCACCATCGGGACACAAGTACGAGCAGTACTTC.

The V and J genes are TRBV9 and TRBJ1-3; D is unresolved. V lost 1 base and J 0 bases, leaving 20 bases between the germline ends. CDR1 and CDR2 (germline): SGDLS, YYNGEE. The CDR3 runs 19 residues. The CDR3 region has the DNA TGTGCCAGCAGCGTACCTAAAACGGAGAACCGAAACTCTGGAAACACCATATATTTT. It yields the protein CASSVPKTENRNSGNTIYF.

The chain has TRBV6-5 and TRBJ1-2, with 7 bases matching TRBD1. The CDR3 length is 14 residues. V dropped 4 bases and J dropped 8; count of bases not matched to a gene: 10. Germline values: CDR1 MNHEY, CDR2 SVGAGI. The CDR3 coding sequence is TGTGCCAGCAGTTCGTCAGGGGGATCTATGGGCTACACCTTC. This sequence encodes CASSSSGGSMGYTF.